The T cell receptor (beta chain) described here comes from a study of response to subunit inactivated influenza vaccine. The J segment lost 0 bases and the V segment lost 5 bases, leaving 4 bases of the junction unmatched. The CDR3 covers 15 residues. Germline V gene sequence: CDR1 SGHTA, CDR2 FQGNSA. One entry per CDR3 protein, called by TCRdb with MiXCR from the RT-PCR reads. The sample yields roughly 540,000 distinct CDR3 sequences, 20% to 25% seen once. This sample was shared with a second study, whose subject was T cells expressing NK-cell markers. That study adds: Scientists made TCR beta cDNA using 5'RACE template switching with UMIs.

The TCR comes from a man aged 50 to 59 who received an inactivated influenza vaccine. Sequences were derived from CD4+ T cells sorted from PBMCs, sampled 11 to 12 days after vaccination. The genes are TRBV7-2 and TRBJ2-7; 10 bases align to TRBD2. The CDR3 DNA reads as TGTGCCAGCAGCCTTAGCGGGGGGAACTCCTACGAGCAGTACTTC. It codes for CASSLSGGNSYEQYF.